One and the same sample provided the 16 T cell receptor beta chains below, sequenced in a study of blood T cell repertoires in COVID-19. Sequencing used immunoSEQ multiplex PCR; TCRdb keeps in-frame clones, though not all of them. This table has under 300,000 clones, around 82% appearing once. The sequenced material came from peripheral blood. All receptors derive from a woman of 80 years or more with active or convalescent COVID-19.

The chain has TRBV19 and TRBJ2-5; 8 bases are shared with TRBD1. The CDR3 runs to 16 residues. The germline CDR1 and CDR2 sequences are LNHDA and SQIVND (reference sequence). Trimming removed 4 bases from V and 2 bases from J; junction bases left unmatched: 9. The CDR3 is CASSTNTGGRQETQYF. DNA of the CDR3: TGTGCCAGTAGTACAAATACAGGGGGAAGGCAAGAGACCCAGTACTTC.

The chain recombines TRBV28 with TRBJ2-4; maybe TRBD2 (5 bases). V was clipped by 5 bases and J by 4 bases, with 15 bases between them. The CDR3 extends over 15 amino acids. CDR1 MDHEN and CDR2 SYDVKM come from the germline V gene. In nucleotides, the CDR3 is TGTGCCAGCAGTCCGTTGGACTTACCGAAAAACATTCAGTACTTC. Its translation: CASSPLDLPKNIQYF.

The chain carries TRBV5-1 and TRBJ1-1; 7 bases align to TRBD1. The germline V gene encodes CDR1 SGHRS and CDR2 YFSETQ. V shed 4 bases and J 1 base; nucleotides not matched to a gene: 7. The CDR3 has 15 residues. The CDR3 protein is CASSRTGTENTEAFF. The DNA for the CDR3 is TGCGCCAGCAGCCGCACCGGGACAGAGAACACTGAAGCTTTCTTT.

Written as DNA, the CDR3 is TGTGCCAGCTCACCAGGGACAGGGGGCGATGAGACCCAGTACTTC. The encoded protein is CASSPGTGGDETQYF. This sequence joins TRBV18 and TRBJ2-5, with 12 bases matching TRBD1. The germline V gene encodes CDR1 KGHSH and CDR2 LQKENI. With V trimmed by 2 bases and J by 5 bases, 3 bases remained unmatched. CDR3 length: 15 amino acids.

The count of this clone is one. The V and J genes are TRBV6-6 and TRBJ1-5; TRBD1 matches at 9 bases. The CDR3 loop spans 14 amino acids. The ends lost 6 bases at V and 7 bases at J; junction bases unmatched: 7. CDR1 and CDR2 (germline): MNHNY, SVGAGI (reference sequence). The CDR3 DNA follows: TGTGCCAGCAGGAAAGGACAGGGGTGGCAGCCCCAGCATTTT. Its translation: CASRKGQGWQPQHF.

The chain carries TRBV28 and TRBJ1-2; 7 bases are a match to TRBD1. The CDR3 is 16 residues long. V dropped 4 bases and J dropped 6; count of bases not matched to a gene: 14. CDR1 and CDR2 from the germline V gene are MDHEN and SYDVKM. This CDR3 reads CASSSRGAALPDGYTF. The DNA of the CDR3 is TGTGCCAGCAGTTCCAGGGGGGCGGCTCTTCCAGATGGCTACACCTTC.

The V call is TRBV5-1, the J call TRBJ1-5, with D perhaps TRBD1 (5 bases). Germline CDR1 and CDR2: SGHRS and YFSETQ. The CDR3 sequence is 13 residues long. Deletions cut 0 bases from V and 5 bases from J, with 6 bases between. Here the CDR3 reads CASSLGQHQPQHF. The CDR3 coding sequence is TGCGCCAGCAGCTTGGGACAGCATCAGCCCCAGCATTTT.

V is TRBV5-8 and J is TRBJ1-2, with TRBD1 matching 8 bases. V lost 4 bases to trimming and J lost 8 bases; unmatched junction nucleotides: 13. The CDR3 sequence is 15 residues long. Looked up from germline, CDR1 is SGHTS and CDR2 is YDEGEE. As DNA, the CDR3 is TGTGCCAGCAGCGATGACAGGGGAAGAGGGGGAGGCTACACCTTC. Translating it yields CASSDDRGRGGGYTF.

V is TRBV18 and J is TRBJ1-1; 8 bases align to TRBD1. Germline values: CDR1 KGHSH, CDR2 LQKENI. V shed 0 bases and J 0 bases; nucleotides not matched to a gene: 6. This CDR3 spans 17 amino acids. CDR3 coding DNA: TGTGCCAGCTCACCACCCGGGACAGGAAGACTGAACACTGAAGCTTTCTTT. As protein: CASSPPGTGRLNTEAFF.

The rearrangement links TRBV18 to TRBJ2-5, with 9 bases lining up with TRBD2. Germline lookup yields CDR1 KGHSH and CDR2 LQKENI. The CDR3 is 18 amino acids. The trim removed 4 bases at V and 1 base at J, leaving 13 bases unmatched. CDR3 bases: TGTGCCAGCTCACTACTAAGTGTAGCGGGAGTCCCCCAAGAGACCCAGTACTTC. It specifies CASSLLSVAGVPQETQYF.

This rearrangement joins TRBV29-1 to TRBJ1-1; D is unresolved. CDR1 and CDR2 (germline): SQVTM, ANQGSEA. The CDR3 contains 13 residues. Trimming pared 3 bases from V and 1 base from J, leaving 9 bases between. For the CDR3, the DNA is TGCAGCGTTGACAAGCGGGGGAACACTGAAGCTTTCTTT. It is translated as CSVDKRGNTEAFF.

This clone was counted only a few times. CDR3 sequence (DNA): TGTGCCACCAGGGACAGCATTAATCAGCCCCAGCATTTT. Translating it yields CATRDSINQPQHF. The genes are TRBV10-3 and TRBJ1-5, with 7 positions matching TRBD1. The ends lost 10 bases at V and 4 bases at J; junction bases unmatched: 7. This CDR3 has 13 amino acids. Germline assignment: CDR1 ENHRY and CDR2 SYGVKD.

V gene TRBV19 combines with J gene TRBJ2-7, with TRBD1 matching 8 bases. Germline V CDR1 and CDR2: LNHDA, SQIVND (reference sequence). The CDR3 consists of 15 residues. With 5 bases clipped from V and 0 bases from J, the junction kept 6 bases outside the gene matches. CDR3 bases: TGTGCCAGTAGTGAAGATACAGGGGGCTCCTACGAGCAGTACTTC. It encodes CASSEDTGGSYEQYF. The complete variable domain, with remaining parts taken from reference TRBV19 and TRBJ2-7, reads DGGITQSPKYLFRKEGQNVTLSCEQNLNHDAMYWYRQDPGQGLRLIYYSQIVNDFQKGDIAEGYSVSREKKESFPLTVTSAQKNPTAFYLCASSEDTGGSYEQYFGPGTRLTVT.

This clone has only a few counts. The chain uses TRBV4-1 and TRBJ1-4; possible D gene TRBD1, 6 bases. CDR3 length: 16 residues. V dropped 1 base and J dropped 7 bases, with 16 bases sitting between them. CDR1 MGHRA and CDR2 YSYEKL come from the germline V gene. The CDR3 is CASSQVFLRGGEKLFF. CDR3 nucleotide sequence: TGCGCCAGCAGCCAAGTCTTTCTCAGAGGGGGTGAAAAACTGTTTTTT.

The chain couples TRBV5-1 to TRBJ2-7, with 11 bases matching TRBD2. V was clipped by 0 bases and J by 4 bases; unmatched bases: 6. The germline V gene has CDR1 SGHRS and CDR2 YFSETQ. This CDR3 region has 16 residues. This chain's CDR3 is CASSLELAGEGYEQYF. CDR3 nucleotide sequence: TGCGCCAGCAGCTTGGAACTAGCGGGAGAGGGGTACGAGCAGTACTTC.

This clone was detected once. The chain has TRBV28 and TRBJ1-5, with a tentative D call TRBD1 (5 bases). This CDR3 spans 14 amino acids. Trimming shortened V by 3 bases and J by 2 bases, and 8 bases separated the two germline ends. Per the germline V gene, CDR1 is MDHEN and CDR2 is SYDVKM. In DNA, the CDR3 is TGTGCCAGCAGTTTGGGACTCGGCAATCAGCCCCAGCATTTT. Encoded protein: CASSLGLGNQPQHF.